What follows describes a single T cell receptor beta chain. Its antigen is currently unknown. Germline assignment: CDR1 SGHRS and CDR2 YFSETQ. Trimming took 0 bases from V and 10 from J, leaving 16 bases between them. The CDR3 has 14 amino acids. The PCR contained 60 Vbeta and 13 Jbeta primers. The data were produced by immunoSEQ multiplex PCR, yet TCRdb's version contains in-frame clones alone and is incomplete. The sample consists of some 170,000 clones, 75% to 90% of them appearing once. The entry originates in a study of cytomegalovirus exposure and HLA in healthy donors. Findings and caveats of the study: Researchers counted roughly 150 TCR beta chains as cytomegalovirus-associated.

The source material was PBMCs. The gene calls are TRBV5-1 and TRBJ1-1, with D possibly matching TRBD1 (5 bases). The source of this sequence is a man between 25 and 39 years old in good health and CMV-seronegative. CDR3 protein: CASSLAIGVTRAFF. The CDR3 bases are TGCGCCAGCAGCTTGGCCATAGGGGTAACCCGAGCTTTCTTT.